The rows below give T cell receptor beta chains drawn from one sample of a study of response to subunit inactivated influenza vaccine. MiXCR was run by TCRdb on the RT-PCR reads, yielding one entry per CDR3 protein. The sample contains more than 150,000 distinct CDR3 sequences, roughly 8.7% of which appear only once. This sample comprised non-naive T cells sorted from PBMCs, obtained on the day of vaccination. All receptors derive from a man aged 50 to 59 who received an inactivated influenza vaccine. The CDR3 runs from the conserved cysteine through the conserved F or W. The order of the fields is J gene, D gene, clone size, V gene, CDR3 DNA, CDR3 protein. A D gene is named only where the DNA matches it firmly. Rows give clone size only sometimes, using once, few, many, or a class for an expanded clone.

J: TRBJ2-2
D: .
size: few
V: TRBV11-3
DNA: TGTGCCAGCAAACAGGGAAGGGACACCGGGGAGCTGTTTTTT
CDR3: CASKQGRDTGELFF

J: TRBJ1-2
D: .
size: .
V: TRBV6-1
DNA: TGTGCCAGCATGAGCTGGGGCGCCGAAGGTGGCTACACCTTC
CDR3: CASMSWGAEGGYTF

J: TRBJ2-3
D: .
size: few
V: TRBV4-1
DNA: TGCGCCAGCAGTCGGGTTACCCCCACAGATACGCAGTATTTT
CDR3: CASSRVTPTDTQYF

J: TRBJ1-6
D: .
size: few
V: TRBV6-1
DNA: TGTGCCAGCAGTGAAATGTGGACAAGTAGTGCACCCCTCCACTTT
CDR3: CASSEMWTSSAPLHF

J: TRBJ2-3
D: TRBD2
size: .
V: TRBV5-1
DNA: TGCGCCAGCAGCCCGCTAGCGGGGGGGATAGGAGATACGCAGTATTTT
CDR3: CASSPLAGGIGDTQYF

J: TRBJ2-1
D: TRBD1
size: many
V: TRBV12-3/TRBV12-4
DNA: TGTGCCAGCAGTTTGGGACAGGGGGTTGCCAATGAGCAGTTCTTC
CDR3: CASSLGQGVANEQFF

J: TRBJ2-3
D: TRBD1
size: few
V: TRBV20-1
DNA: TGCAGTGGTAGGGACAGGGTGTACGGAGATACGCAGTATTTT
CDR3: CSGRDRVYGDTQYF

J: TRBJ2-7
D: .
size: .
V: TRBV2
DNA: TGTGCCAGCAAACGGGGTAGCTACGAGCAGTACTTC
CDR3: CASKRGSYEQYF

J: TRBJ1-3
D: TRBD1
size: few
V: TRBV7-9
DNA: TGTGCCAGCAGCGCGTCCGGGACAGGGAGGGGAAACACCATATATTTT
CDR3: CASSASGTGRGNTIYF

J: TRBJ1-1
D: .
size: many
V: TRBV29-1
DNA: TGCAGCGTTGTCAAGGACACCGAGAACACTGAAGCTTTCTTT
CDR3: CSVVKDTENTEAFF

J: TRBJ2-1
D: .
size: many
V: TRBV27
DNA: TGTGCCAGCACTTTTCGGGTCGGGGTGGATGAGCAGTTCTTC
CDR3: CASTFRVGVDEQFF

J: TRBJ1-1
D: .
size: many
V: TRBV5-1
DNA: TGCGCCAGCAGCTTAGCGGGGGACACTGAAGCTTTCTTT
CDR3: CASSLAGDTEAFF

J: TRBJ2-5
D: .
size: many
V: TRBV29-1
DNA: TGCAGCGAGCATAAACGGGAGACCCAGTACTTC
CDR3: CSEHKRETQYF

J: TRBJ1-1
D: .
size: .
V: TRBV5-1
DNA: TGCGCCAGCAGCTTGGGACAGTCCAACACTGAAGCTTTCTTT
CDR3: CASSLGQSNTEAFF

J: TRBJ1-6
D: .
size: .
V: TRBV5-1
DNA: TGCGCCAGCAGCCACGGGGACGGCGGCCCTTCTAATTCACCCCTCCACTTT
CDR3: CASSHGDGGPSNSPLHF

J: TRBJ2-5
D: .
size: few
V: TRBV5-1
DNA: TGCGCCAGCAGCTTGGATCAGGGGGGGGAGACCCAGTACTTC
CDR3: CASSLDQGGETQYF

J: TRBJ1-2
D: TRBD1
size: many
V: TRBV6-1
DNA: TGTGCCAGCAGACTCCCCGGGAGGGGGCGCTTGAAGGGGAACTATGGCTACACCTTC
CDR3: CASRLPGRGRLKGNYGYTF

J: TRBJ1-6
D: .
size: few
V: TRBV12-3/TRBV12-4
DNA: TGTGCCAGCAGTTTGTCAGGGTTACAGAATTCACCCCTCCACTTT
CDR3: CASSLSGLQNSPLHF

J: TRBJ1-5
D: .
size: .
V: TRBV30
DNA: TGTGCCTGGAGTGTCGTTTACAGCAATCAGCCCCAGCATTTT
CDR3: CAWSVVYSNQPQHF

J: TRBJ2-3
D: TRBD2
size: few
V: TRBV11-2
DNA: TGTGCCAGCAGCTCGTTAGCGGGAGGGGCAGATACGCAGTATTTT
CDR3: CASSSLAGGADTQYF

J: TRBJ2-2
D: .
size: few
V: TRBV15
DNA: TGTGCCACCAGCAGAGACAGGAGCACCGGGGAGCTGTTTTTT
CDR3: CATSRDRSTGELFF

J: TRBJ1-2
D: TRBD1
size: .
V: TRBV7-2
DNA: TGTGCCAGCAGCTTCCCGGACAGGGGGCGTGTCTACACCTTC
CDR3: CASSFPDRGRVYTF

J: TRBJ2-2
D: .
size: many
V: TRBV10-3
DNA: TGTGCCATCAGTTCGAGTTCTACAGGGAGGACGAACACCGGGGAGCTGTTTTTT
CDR3: CAISSSSTGRTNTGELFF

J: TRBJ2-1
D: .
size: few
V: TRBV24-1
DNA: TGTGCCACCAGTGATTTGAGCTCTGGGTCCTACAATGAGCAGTTCTTC
CDR3: CATSDLSSGSYNEQFF

J: TRBJ2-1
D: TRBD2
size: few
V: TRBV30
DNA: TGTGCCCGAAATAGCGGGAGAGTCAATGAGCAGTTCTTC
CDR3: CARNSGRVNEQFF

J: TRBJ2-1
D: .
size: .
V: TRBV5-6
DNA: TGTGCCAGGAGCCCTGGGTTAATAAATGAGCAGTTCTTC
CDR3: CARSPGLINEQFF

J: TRBJ2-3
D: TRBD2
size: .
V: TRBV12-3/TRBV12-4
DNA: TGTGCCAGCAGTCTAGCGGGTTTCTCCACAGATACGCAGTATTTT
CDR3: CASSLAGFSTDTQYF

J: TRBJ1-1
D: .
size: few
V: TRBV10-3
DNA: TGTGCCATCAGCCTGGACCGAAACACTGAAGCTTTCTTT
CDR3: CAISLDRNTEAFF

J: TRBJ2-5
D: TRBD2
size: few
V: TRBV24-1
DNA: TGTGCCACCAGTCTGGGGGGGACCCAAGAGACCCAGTACTTC
CDR3: CATSLGGTQETQYF

J: TRBJ2-3
D: TRBD2
size: many
V: TRBV12-3/TRBV12-4
DNA: TGTGCCAGCAAGGCACTAGCGGGCACAGATACGCAGTATTTT
CDR3: CASKALAGTDTQYF

J: TRBJ2-1
D: .
size: .
V: TRBV7-2
DNA: TGTGCCAGCAGCTTGGGACGGCGAGAGCAGTTCTTC
CDR3: CASSLGRREQFF

J: TRBJ2-6
D: TRBD1
size: .
V: TRBV4-1
DNA: TGCGCCAGCAGCAACACAGGGGGATCTGGGGCCAACGTCCTGACTTTC
CDR3: CASSNTGGSGANVLTF

J: TRBJ2-1
D: TRBD1
size: few
V: TRBV11-2
DNA: TGTGCCAGCAGCTCGAACAGGGGACGGTACAATGAGCAGTTCTTC
CDR3: CASSSNRGRYNEQFF

J: TRBJ2-7
D: .
size: .
V: TRBV20-1
DNA: TGCAGTGCTAGAGATCGAGGGGGGGCGTCCTACGAGCAGTACTTC
CDR3: CSARDRGGASYEQYF

J: TRBJ2-7
D: .
size: many
V: TRBV5-6
DNA: TGTGCCAGCAGCTTGTTACCCGACAGCTACGAGCAGTACTTC
CDR3: CASSLLPDSYEQYF

J: TRBJ1-1
D: .
size: few
V: TRBV15
DNA: TGTGCCACCAGCAGAGATCGCAATCCTGAAGCTTTCTTT
CDR3: CATSRDRNPEAFF

J: TRBJ2-5
D: .
size: .
V: TRBV9
DNA: TGTGCCAGCAGCGAGACAGACCAAGAGACCCAGTACTTC
CDR3: CASSETDQETQYF

J: TRBJ2-2
D: TRBD2
size: .
V: TRBV7-2
DNA: TGTGCCAGCAGCTCAACTAGCGGGGGTAACACCGGGGAGCTGTTTTTT
CDR3: CASSSTSGGNTGELFF

J: TRBJ1-1
D: .
size: many
V: TRBV24-1
DNA: TGTGCCACCAGTGATTTTACAGGCCAGAAGGCTTTCTTT
CDR3: CATSDFTGQKAFF

J: TRBJ1-1
D: TRBD1
size: .
V: TRBV3-1
DNA: TGTGCCAGCAGCCAAGGAGGGGGACAGAAGACTGAAGCTTTCTTT
CDR3: CASSQGGGQKTEAFF

J: TRBJ2-7
D: TRBD2
size: .
V: TRBV19
DNA: TGTGCCAGTAGTATAGAGGGACTAGCTGGATCCGAGCAGTACTTC
CDR3: CASSIEGLAGSEQYF

J: TRBJ2-3
D: TRBD2
size: many
V: TRBV5-1
DNA: TGCGCCAGCAGGACAAGACTAGCGGGGGGGCAGTGGGCAGATACGCAGTATTTT
CDR3: CASRTRLAGGQWADTQYF

J: TRBJ2-7
D: .
size: few
V: TRBV20-1
DNA: TGCAGTGCTAGTGATAGACTAGCAGGGGACAGAGACGAGCAGTACTTC
CDR3: CSASDRLAGDRDEQYF

J: TRBJ2-7
D: .
size: few
V: TRBV28
DNA: TGTGCCAGCAGTTTATCGAAGTCCTACGAGCAGTACTTC
CDR3: CASSLSKSYEQYF

J: TRBJ1-1
D: .
size: .
V: TRBV24-1
DNA: TGTGCCACCAGGGATGGGTGGAACACTGAAGCTTTCTTT
CDR3: CATRDGWNTEAFF

J: TRBJ1-5
D: .
size: .
V: TRBV12-3/TRBV12-4
DNA: TGTGCCAGCAGCTCGATAGGGCGCAATCAGCCCCAGCATTTT
CDR3: CASSSIGRNQPQHF

J: TRBJ2-5
D: .
size: .
V: TRBV6-2/TRBV6-3
DNA: TGTGCCAGCAGTTATCGCACCGGGGGATGGGAGCAAGAGACCCAGTACTTC
CDR3: CASSYRTGGWEQETQYF

J: TRBJ1-2
D: TRBD1
size: .
V: TRBV3-1
DNA: TGTGCCAGCAGCCAAGAACGTGCAGGGGGCATCGTCTATGGCTACACCTTC
CDR3: CASSQERAGGIVYGYTF

J: TRBJ2-7
D: .
size: few
V: TRBV6-2/TRBV6-3
DNA: TGTGCCAGCAGTTATAAGGGCGGGGTATACTCCTACGAGCAGTACTTC
CDR3: CASSYKGGVYSYEQYF

J: TRBJ1-6
D: .
size: .
V: TRBV20-1
DNA: TGCAGCGGGGGGCCCTCCCTTAATTCACCCCTCCACTTT
CDR3: CSGGPSLNSPLHF